Listed here is a single TCR beta chain. Researchers ran the PCR with 60 Vbeta and 13 Jbeta primers. The repertoire was sequenced with immunoSEQ multiplex PCR; TCRdb's copy has only in-frame clones and lacks some. The sample includes approximately 160,000 clones, 75% to 90% of them seen just once. The data originate from a study of cytomegalovirus exposure and HLA in healthy donors. The CDR3 is made up of 14 amino acids. The germline V gene has CDR1 SEHNR and CDR2 FQNEAQ (reference sequence). Unmatched junction bases numbered 4, after V lost 5 bases and J lost 1 base. J is TRBJ2-5 and V is TRBV7-9, with 7 bases fitting TRBD1. What was sequenced was PBMCs. This TCR was recovered from a man younger than 40 in good health and CMV-seropositive. CDR3 region: CASSLTGLQETQYF. DNA of the CDR3: TGTGCCAGCAGCCTGACAGGGCTCCAAGAGACCCAGTACTTC.